This passage covers 29 T cell receptor beta chains from one sample sequenced in a study of blood T cell repertoires in COVID-19. Sequencing was performed with immunoSEQ multiplex PCR; in TCRdb, only in-frame clones are kept and a portion is missing. Among around 68,000 clones listed, more than 60% were seen once. Material: peripheral blood. Receptors were obtained from a woman in her fifties or sixties with acute or convalescent COVID-19.

The V and J genes are TRBV3-1 (or the pseudogene TRBV3-2) and TRBJ2-7; no clear D. CDR1 is LGHDT and CDR2 is YNNKEL in the germline V gene (reference sequence). CDR3 length: 11 residues. The germline V and J ends were trimmed by 1 base and 6 bases, with 4 bases remaining between them. In nucleotides, the CDR3 is TGTGCCAGCAGCCAAGTTAGCGAGCAGTACTTC. Its protein is CASSQVSEQYF.

The chain employs TRBV5-5 and TRBJ2-4; maybe TRBD2 (5 bases). Per germline, CDR1 SGHKS and CDR2 YYEKEE (reference sequence). This CDR3 has 14 amino acids. Trimming shortened V by 4 bases and J by 6 bases, and 14 bases separated the two germline ends. CDR3 region: CASSPSRVVNIQYF. DNA of the CDR3: TGTGCCAGCAGCCCGTCGCGGGTCGTAAACATTCAGTACTTC.

The chain has TRBV30 and TRBJ1-5; D possibly corresponds to TRBD1 (5 bases). Germline assignment: CDR1 GTSNPN and CDR2 SVGIG (reference sequence). The germline V and J ends were trimmed by 8 bases and 4 bases, with 15 bases remaining between them. This CDR3 contains 13 residues. CDR3 sequence reads: CATSRGENQPQHF. The DNA for the CDR3 is TGTGCCACTAGTCGGGGGGAAAATCAGCCCCAGCATTTT.

The gene calls are TRBV7-9 and TRBJ2-1; TRBD2 agrees at 11 bases. The J segment lost 8 bases and the V segment lost 9 bases, leaving 6 bases of the junction unmatched. Per germline, CDR1 SEHNR and CDR2 FQNEAQ (reference sequence). CDR3 size: 13 residues. The CDR3 protein is CASRLAGRDEQFF. DNA of the CDR3: TGTGCCAGTCGACTAGCGGGGCGGGATGAGCAGTTCTTC.

This clone appeared a single time. The V call is TRBV7-8, the J call TRBJ2-1; 7 nucleotides align to TRBD2. Germline V CDR1 and CDR2: SGHVS, FQNEAQ. J gave up 2 bases and V 5 bases, and 6 bases lay outside the gene matches. The CDR3 loop spans 15 amino acids. CDR3: CASSGGGSTYNEQFF. The CDR3 coding sequence is TGTGCCAGCAGCGGGGGGGGGTCCACCTACAATGAGCAGTTCTTC.

The V call is TRBV19, the J call TRBJ2-7; no reliable D call. V lost 3 bases and J lost 2, with 11 bases in between. The V gene's germline CDR1 is LNHDA and CDR2 SQIVND (reference sequence). The CDR3 has 14 amino acids. The CDR3 DNA sequence: TGTGCCAGTAGTATGCTCGTACAGCCCTACGAGCAGTACTTC. Translated, it gives CASSMLVQPYEQYF. Drawing the rest from reference TRBV19 and TRBJ2-7, the complete variable domain is DGGITQSPKYLFRKEGQNVTLSCEQNLNHDAMYWYRQDPGQGLRLIYYSQIVNDFQKGDIAEGYSVSREKKESFPLTVTSAQKNPTAFYLCASSMLVQPYEQYFGPGTRLTVT.

This clone appeared once. The chain is built from TRBV14 and TRBJ2-7, with D maybe TRBD2 (5 bases). CDR1 and CDR2 (germline): SGHDN, FVKESK. The germline V and J ends were trimmed by 0 bases and 6 bases, with 9 bases remaining between them. This CDR3 spans 13 amino acids. Here the CDR3 DNA reads TGTGCCAGCAGCCAAGACCGGGGAGTCGAGCAGTACTTC. Translation gives CASSQDRGVEQYF.

The rearrangement links TRBV18 to TRBJ1-3; maybe TRBD1 (5 bases). The V end lost 3 bases, the J end lost 2 bases, and 11 bases lay between the germline ends. CDR1 and CDR2 (germline): KGHSH, LQKENI. The CDR3 extends over 15 amino acids. CDR3: CASSPAPGPGNTIYF. In DNA form, the CDR3 reads TGTGCCAGCTCACCGGCACCAGGGCCTGGAAACACCATATATTTT.

This rearrangement joins TRBV27 to TRBJ1-5, with 8 bases aligning to TRBD1. CDR3 length equals 19 residues. Germline-derived CDR1 and CDR2 are MNHEY and SMNVEV (reference sequence). V lost 6 bases, J lost 1 base, and 17 bases stayed unmatched. Here the CDR3 reads CASRQAPGTGPLSNQPQHF. The CDR3 DNA sequence: TGTGCCAGCAGGCAAGCCCCCGGGACAGGCCCTTTAAGCAATCAGCCCCAGCATTTT.

CDR3 nucleotide sequence: TGTGCCAGCAGCTCGCAGTCTCGGGCAGGGGCGAATTCACCCCTCCACTTT. Translation: CASSSQSRAGANSPLHF. The chain uses TRBV7-8 and TRBJ1-6, with D possibly TRBD1 on 6 matching bases. In germline, CDR1 is SGHVS, CDR2 FQNEAQ. Trimming cost V 4 bases and J 7 bases, with 20 bases left between them. The CDR3 sequence is 17 residues long.

The chain is built from TRBV30 and TRBJ2-3, with 7 positions matching TRBD2. The CDR3 is 15 residues long. The V gene end was trimmed by 2 bases and the J gene end by 6 bases; junction bases not matched to a gene: 11. The V gene's germline CDR1 is GTSNPN and CDR2 SVGIG (reference sequence). The CDR3 region has the DNA TGTGCCTGGAGTCCGGGACGGGGAGGGTGGGATACGCAGTATTTT. This encodes CAWSPGRGGWDTQYF.

This clone showed up just a few times. The chain carries TRBV11-1 and TRBJ2-2; D is uncertain. This CDR3 has 15 amino acids. Germline CDR1 reads SGHAT; CDR2 reads FQDESV (reference sequence). Trimming stripped 4 bases from V and 6 bases from J, with 15 bases between. Written as DNA, the CDR3 is TGTGCCAGCAGCTCAGACCTGACTTGGCCCGGGGAGCTGTTTTTT. Amino acid sequence: CASSSDLTWPGELFF. The full variable domain, rest sourced from reference TRBV11-1 and TRBJ2-2, is EAEVAQSPRYKITEKSQAVAFWCDPISGHATLYWYRQILGQGPELLVQFQDESVVDDSQLPKDRFSAERLKGVDSTLKIQPAELGDSAMYLCASSSDLTWPGELFFGEGSRLTVL.

This chain joins TRBV18 and TRBJ2-2; 15 nucleotides match TRBD2. The CDR3 is made up of 18 amino acids. V lost 4 bases, J lost 3 bases, and 6 bases stayed unmatched. Per the germline V gene, CDR1 is KGHSH and CDR2 is LQKENI. CDR3 sequence reads: CASSLGLAGGPYTGELFF. The CDR3 nucleotides are TGTGCCAGCTCACTTGGACTAGCGGGAGGGCCTTACACCGGGGAGCTGTTTTTT.

The chain links TRBV4-2 to TRBJ2-5; 8 bases fit TRBD1. Germline CDR1 is LGHNA and CDR2 is YNFKEQ. The CDR3 loop spans 16 amino acids. Trimming cost V 0 bases and J 7 bases; bases outside gene matches: 10. The CDR3 bases are TGTGCCAGCAGCCAAGAACAGGGGGTAGAGGCTACGACCCAGTACTTC. This codes for CASSQEQGVEATTQYF.

The chain has TRBV5-1 and TRBJ2-1, with 9 bases matching TRBD1. V trimming: 3 bases; J trimming: 8 bases; junction bases outside the gene matches: 12. This CDR3 comprises 16 residues. The germline CDR1 and CDR2 sequences are SGHRS and YFSETQ. The CDR3 coding sequence is TGCGCCAGCAGCTACCAATCCCCGGGACAGGGCGATGAGCAGTTCTTC. Translated, it gives CASSYQSPGQGDEQFF.

The chain combines TRBV10-3 with TRBJ2-7, with TRBD1 matching 11 bases. V trimming: 2 bases; J trimming: 2 bases; junction bases outside the gene matches: 2. CDR1 is ENHRY, CDR2 SYGVKD, per germline. The CDR3 is 15 residues long. CDR3: CAISEGTGGTYEQYF. For the CDR3, the DNA is TGTGCCATCAGTGAGGGGACAGGGGGGACCTACGAGCAGTACTTC.

V is TRBV29-1 and J is TRBJ2-7; tentatively, D is TRBD1 (6 bases). CDR3 length: 13 residues. CDR1 and CDR2 (germline): SQVTM, ANQGSEA. V lost 1 base and J lost 5, with 12 bases in between. CDR3 amino acids: CSVEGDTGNEQYF. The CDR3 bases are TGCAGCGTTGAAGGGGACACCGGTAACGAGCAGTACTTC.

This clone was found once. The J gene is TRBJ1-2, the V gene TRBV12-3 or TRBV12-4, with D hard to call. The CDR3 is 13 residues long. V was pared by 2 bases and J by 7 bases, with 11 bases between. CDR3 sequence reads: CASSLSSGVGYTF. The CDR3 nucleotides are TGTGCCAGCAGTTTAAGTTCCGGGGTTGGCTACACCTTC.

The gene calls are TRBV4-2 and TRBJ2-1, with D perhaps TRBD2 (6 bases). Per germline, CDR1 LGHNA and CDR2 YNFKEQ. CDR3 length: 17 residues. Between the trimmed V and J ends, which lost 4 bases and 4 bases, there was a span of 20 bases. The CDR3 here is CASSLLTSSTQYNEQFF. DNA of the CDR3: TGTGCCAGCAGCCTCCTGACTAGTTCAACTCAGTACAATGAGCAGTTCTTC.

This sequence joins TRBV29-1 and TRBJ2-3; 7 bases are shared with TRBD1. This CDR3 region has 15 residues. CDR1 SQVTM and CDR2 ANQGSEA come from the germline V gene. V lost 4 bases, J lost 0 bases, and 7 bases stayed unmatched. The CDR3: CSVAITGASTDTQYF. The CDR3, as DNA: TGCAGCGTTGCCATCACAGGGGCCAGCACAGATACGCAGTATTTT.

V usage is TRBV30 and J usage is TRBJ1-6; the match to TRBD1 covers 9 bases. CDR1 is GTSNPN and CDR2 is SVGIG in the germline V gene (reference sequence). The CDR3 covers 17 residues. With 3 bases clipped from V and 3 bases from J, the junction kept 9 bases outside the gene matches. The CDR3 sequence is CAWSPGQGMGYNSPLHF. CDR3 nucleotides: TGTGCCTGGAGCCCCGGACAGGGGATGGGCTATAATTCACCCCTCCACTTT.

The chain combines TRBV4-1 with TRBJ1-5; D gene unclear. The germline V gene has CDR1 MGHRA and CDR2 YSYEKL. This CDR3 has 14 amino acids. Trimming removed 1 base at V and 7 bases at J, with 11 bases between. The CDR3 is CASSQVELEQPQHF. The CDR3 DNA is TGCGCCAGCAGCCAAGTCGAATTAGAGCAGCCCCAGCATTTT.

A word on this clone: The sample carries other DNA sequences with the same CDR3. The chain uses TRBV7-3 and TRBJ2-3; D gene unclear. V shed 0 bases and J shed 0 bases, with 7 bases lying between them. Looked up from germline, CDR1 is SGHTA and CDR2 is FQGTGA. The CDR3 loop spans 15 amino acids. This CDR3 is CASSLTSVSTDTQYF. The DNA for the CDR3 is TGTGCCAGCAGCTTAACGTCCGTAAGCACAGATACGCAGTATTTT. Together with reference TRBV7-3 and TRBJ2-3, the CDR3 gives the full variable domain: GAGVSQTPSNKVTEKGKYVELRCDPISGHTALYWYRQSLGQGPEFLIYFQGTGAADDSGLPNDRFFAVRPEGSVSTLKIQRTERGDSAVYLCASSLTSVSTDTQYFGPGTRLTVL.

The chain is built from TRBV6-5 and TRBJ1-6, with 9 bases fitting TRBD1. V lost 4 bases and J lost 9; bases outside the gene matches: 7. The germline V gene encodes CDR1 MNHEY and CDR2 SVGAGI. The CDR3 consists of 15 residues. The DNA of the CDR3 is TGTGCCAGCAGTTTTCGACAGGGGGGAGGTTCACCCCTCCACTTT. It codes for CASSFRQGGGSPLHF.

The V and J genes are TRBV10-3 and TRBJ2-3; TRBD2 matches at 13 bases. Per the germline V gene, CDR1 is ENHRY and CDR2 is SYGVKD. J gave up 5 bases and V 0 bases, and 5 bases lay outside the gene matches. The CDR3 spans 17 residues. CDR3 sequence (DNA): TGTGCCATCAGTGAGTCCTCGACTAGCGGGGGGAAAGATACGCAGTATTTT. Amino acids: CAISESSTSGGKDTQYF.

The chain carries TRBV24-1 and TRBJ2-1, with 12 bases identical to TRBD2. V lost 3 bases, J lost 8 bases, and 13 bases stayed unmatched. Germline V gene lookup returns CDR1 KGHDR and CDR2 SFDVKD. The CDR3 sequence is 18 residues long. The CDR3 region has the DNA TGTGCCACCAGTGATCGGGGCCTGACTAGCGGGAGAGTATATGAGCAGTTCTTC. Translation: CATSDRGLTSGRVYEQFF.

The V call is TRBV28, the J call TRBJ1-2, with 7 bases that match TRBD1. Germline CDR1 MDHEN, CDR2 SYDVKM. There are 13 residues in the CDR3. V was pared by 6 bases and J by 8 bases, with 9 bases of the junction left unmatched. The CDR3 nucleotides read TGTGCCAGCAGCGATAACAGGGGTAACGGCTACACCTTC. Translating gives CASSDNRGNGYTF.

This rearrangement joins TRBV2 to TRBJ1-1; 8 bases line up with TRBD1. CDR1 SNHLY and CDR2 FYNNEI come from the germline V gene. The trim removed 8 bases at V and 0 bases at J, leaving 26 bases unmatched. The CDR3 is 21 amino acids. The CDR3 loop reads CASSGPRAAGGFWNMNTEAFF. The CDR3 DNA reads TGTGCCAGCTCCGGACCACGGGCGGCAGGGGGCTTTTGGAACATGAACACTGAAGCTTTCTTT.

The chain employs TRBV6-5 and TRBJ1-5, with TRBD1 matching over 9 bases. This CDR3 has 15 residues. The V segment lost 7 bases and the J segment 1 base; nucleotides outside the gene matches: 5. Germline V lookup: CDR1 MNHEY, CDR2 SVGAGI. CDR3 sequence (DNA): TGTGCCAGCACCCCGACAGGGGGAAGCAATCAGCCCCAGCATTTT. Translated: CASTPTGGSNQPQHF.